This T cell receptor beta chain was retrieved from a study of shared clonotypes between healthy human individuals. Whole-study findings and limits: On the whole, naive subsets had larger estimated richness than memory subsets had.

Of note for this clone: The antigen remains undetermined.

Libraries were prepared by immunoSEQ multiplex PCR; TCRdb keeps only in-frame clonotypes and omits some of them. The sample includes 2.3 million or so clones, more than 80% seen only once; the top ten take under 0.45%. With V trimmed by 6 bases and J by 9 bases, 9 bases remained unmatched. Germline loops: CDR1 MNHNY, CDR2 SVGAGI (reference sequence). The CDR3 has 14 residues. The origin of this receptor is a man between 18 and 35 years old in good health. Some clones in this sample may be carry-over from other donors' samples. The source material was naive CD4+ T cells from PBMCs. The subset was: CD45RA+ positively selected. V and J are TRBV6-6 and TRBJ2-1; TRBD2 matches at 9 bases. CDR3 coding DNA: TGTGCCAGCAGCTCAATAGCGGGAGTTTTTGAGCAGTTCTTC. Translating gives CASSSIAGVFEQFF.